The rows below give T cell receptor beta chains drawn from one sample of a study of T cell responses to AZD1222 COVID-19 vaccine. This table comes from immunoSEQ multiplex PCR, and its TCRdb copy is limited to in-frame clones, with some not included. Of about 120,000 clones listed, 90% to 95% are singletons. Sequenced material: peripheral blood, taken 28 days after the second AZD1222 dose. The receptors were gathered from an adult who received the AZD1222 COVID-19 vaccine. The CDR3 runs from the conserved cysteine through the conserved F or W. The D gene is left open where the match is weak. Clone size, where shown, is once, few, many, or a class for clones that have expanded.

v_gene	j_gene	d_gene	abundance	CDR3nt	CDR3aa
TRBV6-5	TRBJ1-2	-	-	TGTGCCAGCAGGGGTGTGCTCTATGGCTACACCTTC	CASRGVLYGYTF
TRBV18	TRBJ2-1	TRBD2	-	TGTGCCAGCTCATACATTAGCGGGAGGTCCTACAATGAGCAGTTCTTC	CASSYISGRSYNEQFF
TRBV3-1/TRBV3-2	TRBJ1-5	-	once	TGTGCCAGCAGTCAGGGCCGGAATAATCAGCCCCAGCATTTT	CASSQGRNNQPQHF
TRBV6-5	TRBJ1-5	TRBD1	-	TGTGCCAGCAGGCGTCAGGGGGCTGGGAATCAGCCCCAGCATTTT	CASRRQGAGNQPQHF
TRBV6-1	TRBJ2-2	-	-	TGTGCCAGCAGTGAAAAGAGGACCGGGGAGCTGTTTTTT	CASSEKRTGELFF
TRBV6-2/TRBV6-3	TRBJ2-5	-	-	TGTGCCAGCAGTTACCTCAGAGTGGAGACCCAGTACTTC	CASSYLRVETQYF
TRBV18	TRBJ1-2	-	-	TGTGCCAGCTCACCATCTGCGGTCGGAAATATGTGGTACACCTTC	CASSPSAVGNMWYTF
TRBV7-8	TRBJ1-2	-	-	TGTGCCAGCAGCTTAGGGGCCCCCTATGGCTACACCTTC	CASSLGAPYGYTF
TRBV30	TRBJ1-5	-	-	TGTGCCTGGAGCGACACTGGCAATCAGCCCCAGCATTTT	CAWSDTGNQPQHF
TRBV4-1	TRBJ2-7	-	-	TGCGCCAGCAGCCAAGGGCCTAGCTACGAGCAGTACTTC	CASSQGPSYEQYF
TRBV12-3/TRBV12-4	TRBJ2-5	-	-	TGTGCCAGCAGTTTGAAGGAGACCCAGTACTTC	CASSLKETQYF
TRBV4-2	TRBJ2-7	-	-	TGTGCCAGCAGCCAAGGGCCCTCCTACGAGCAGTACTTC	CASSQGPSYEQYF
TRBV4-1	TRBJ2-5	TRBD2	-	TGCGCCAGCAGCCAAGATAGCGGGGGGGCCCAAGAGACCCAGTACTTC	CASSQDSGGAQETQYF